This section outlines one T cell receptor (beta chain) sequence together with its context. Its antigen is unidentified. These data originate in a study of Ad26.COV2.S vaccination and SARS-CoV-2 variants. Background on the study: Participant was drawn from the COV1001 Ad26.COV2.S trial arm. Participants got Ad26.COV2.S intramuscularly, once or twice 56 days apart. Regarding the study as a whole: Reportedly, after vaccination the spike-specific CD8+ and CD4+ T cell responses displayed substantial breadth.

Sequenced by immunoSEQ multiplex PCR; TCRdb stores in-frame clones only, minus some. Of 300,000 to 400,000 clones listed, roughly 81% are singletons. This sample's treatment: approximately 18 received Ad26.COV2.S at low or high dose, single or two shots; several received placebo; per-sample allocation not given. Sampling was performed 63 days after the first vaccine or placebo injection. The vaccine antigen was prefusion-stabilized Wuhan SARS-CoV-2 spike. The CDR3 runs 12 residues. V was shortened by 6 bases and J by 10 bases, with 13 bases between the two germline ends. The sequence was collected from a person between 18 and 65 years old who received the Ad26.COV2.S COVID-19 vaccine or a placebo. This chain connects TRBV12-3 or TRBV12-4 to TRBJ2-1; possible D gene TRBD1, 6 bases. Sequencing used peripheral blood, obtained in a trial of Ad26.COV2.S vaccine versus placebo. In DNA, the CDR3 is TGTGCCAGCAGAAGGACTCAGGGGGAGCAGTTCTTC. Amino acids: CASRRTQGEQFF.